This TCR beta chain was captured by sequencing in a study of cytomegalovirus exposure and HLA in healthy donors. Study-level findings and limits: According to a later analysis, donors in an Asian-associated ancestry cluster reportedly had fewer N-insertions than the approximately 730-donor mean.

On this clone itself: What it binds is not known.

60 Vbeta and 13 Jbeta primers were used in PCR. This table comes from immunoSEQ multiplex PCR, and its TCRdb copy is limited to in-frame clones, with some not included. Of approximately 58,000 clones in the sample, 65% to 90% were seen once. V gave up 3 bases and J gave up 7 bases; unmatched junction bases: 19. The germline CDR1 and CDR2 sequences are SGHDT and YYEEEE. The CDR3 has 19 amino acids. This receptor was identified in a man under 40 in good health and CMV-seronegative. The rearrangement links TRBV5-6 to TRBJ2-2; 9 nucleotides match TRBD2. The sequencing input was PBMCs. The CDR3 DNA reads TGTGCCAGCAGCTCGCCTTTTGGGCGGGGGGGCCCCGGGGTCGGGGAGCTGTTTTTT. It encodes CASSSPFGRGGPGVGELFF.